The 30 T cell receptor beta chains below all came from one sample that was sequenced in a study of PD-L1 blockade in urothelial cancer. The table came from immunoSEQ multiplex PCR; TCRdb's copy has only in-frame clones and leaves some out. The data show approximately 80,000 clones, 82% seen once. The input for sequencing was PBMCs, taken around atezolizumab (anti-PD-L1) treatment. Every receptor here comes from a man between 65 and 79 years old with urothelial cancer.

This clone was recorded once. V usage is TRBV5-5 and J usage is TRBJ2-2; 7 bases are shared with TRBD1. The CDR3 spans 14 residues. Germline trimming cut 5 bases from V and 4 bases from J; bases unmatched to any gene: 5. Germline CDR1 is SGHKS and CDR2 is YYEKEE (reference sequence). This chain's CDR3 is CASRWDSGTGELFF. CDR3 bases: TGTGCCAGCAGGTGGGACAGCGGCACCGGGGAGCTGTTTTTT.

The J gene is TRBJ2-5, the V gene TRBV29-1; possible D gene TRBD2, 5 bases. The length of the CDR3 is 12 residues. Germline CDR1 SQVTM, CDR2 ANQGSEA. V dropped 4 bases and J dropped 5 bases, with 11 bases sitting between them. Here the CDR3 reads CSVGRGYETQYF. The CDR3 DNA reads TGCAGCGTTGGGAGAGGGTATGAGACCCAGTACTTC.

The chain has TRBV18 and TRBJ1-2, with D tentatively TRBD1 (5 bases). Germline lookup yields CDR1 KGHSH and CDR2 LQKENI. The germline V and J ends were trimmed by 3 bases and 2 bases, with 7 bases remaining between them. The CDR3 consists of 13 residues. The CDR3 reads CASSPPGNYGYTF. CDR3 in DNA: TGTGCCAGCTCACCCCCAGGGAACTATGGCTACACCTTC.

This clone was observed a few times. The J gene is TRBJ2-1, the V gene TRBV7-3; D possibly corresponds to TRBD1 (6 bases). The germline V and J ends were trimmed by 1 base and 5 bases, with 6 bases remaining between them. CDR1 is SGHTA and CDR2 is FQGTGA in the germline V gene. CDR3 length: 13 amino acids. Here the CDR3 reads CASSLNRDNEQFF. CDR3 DNA sequence: TGTGCCAGCAGCTTAAACAGGGACAATGAGCAGTTCTTC.

The chain carries TRBV27 and TRBJ2-2, with D perhaps TRBD2 (6 bases). Germline V gene data show CDR1 as MNHEY and CDR2 as SMNVEV (reference sequence). The CDR3 covers 15 residues. V dropped 0 bases and J dropped 4 bases, with 9 bases sitting between them. CDR3: CASSLSSGGTGELFF. CDR3 nucleotides: TGTGCCAGCAGTTTATCATCCGGGGGCACCGGGGAGCTGTTTTTT.

This chain joins TRBV11-2 and TRBJ2-7; a possible D gene is TRBD2 (6 bases). CDR1 and CDR2 (germline): SGHAT, FQNNGV. The CDR3 contains 14 residues. The V end was cut by 3 bases, the J end by 6 bases, with 15 bases between. As DNA, the CDR3 is TGTGCCAGCAGCTTTAGTGCGGGGCCCACCGAGCAGTACTTC. Amino acid sequence: CASSFSAGPTEQYF. The full variable domain, with the rest looked up from reference TRBV11-2 and TRBJ2-7, is EAGVAQSPRYKIIEKRQSVAFWCNPISGHATLYWYQQILGQGPKLLIQFQNNGVVDDSQLPKDRFSAERLKGVDSTLKIQPAKLEDSAVYLCASSFSAGPTEQYFGPGTRLTVT.

The chain employs TRBV6-5 and TRBJ2-1, with TRBD2 matching over 7 bases. The length of the CDR3 is 15 residues. CDR1 is MNHEY and CDR2 is SVGAGI in the germline V gene. With 3 bases clipped from V and 5 bases from J, the junction kept 7 bases outside the gene matches. Written as DNA, the CDR3 is TGTGCCAGCAGTTATATCGGGACTACCGACAATGAGCAGTTCTTC. Translating it yields CASSYIGTTDNEQFF.

The gene calls are TRBV11-3 and TRBJ2-7; TRBD1 matches 10 bases. With 0 bases clipped from V and 3 bases from J, the junction kept 5 bases outside the gene matches. This CDR3 comprises 16 residues. Germline V gene data show CDR1 as SGHNT and CDR2 as YENEEA. In DNA, the CDR3 is TGTGCCAGCAGCTTAGAGGTGACAGGGGGCAACTACGAGCAGTACTTC. It is translated as CASSLEVTGGNYEQYF.

The J gene is TRBJ2-6, the V gene TRBV7-9; D not resolved. V was cut by 5 bases and J by 4 bases, with 15 bases left in between. This CDR3 spans 16 amino acids. CDR1 and CDR2 from the germline V gene are SEHNR and FQNEAQ (reference sequence). CDR3: CASSTYGLAGANVLTF. As DNA, the CDR3 is TGTGCCAGCAGCACGTATGGTCTCGCGGGGGCCAACGTCCTGACTTTC.

J is TRBJ2-7 and V is TRBV7-8; 7 nucleotides agree with TRBD2. Germline CDR1 and CDR2: SGHVS and FQNEAQ. Trimming at V came to 5 bases and at J to 0 bases, leaving 4 bases not matched to a gene. The CDR3 runs to 14 residues. The CDR3 coding sequence is TGTGCCAGCAGCCCGAGGGAGGGCTCCTACGAGCAGTACTTC. This encodes CASSPREGSYEQYF.

This clone was detected only once. The CDR3 nucleotides are TGTGCCAGTAGCCCTCTCACAGGGGCTTACAATGAGCAGTTCTTC. This codes for CASSPLTGAYNEQFF. The chain uses TRBV19 and TRBJ2-1; 7 bases line up with TRBD1. CDR1 and CDR2 (germline): LNHDA, SQIVND (reference sequence). Unmatched junction bases numbered 9, after V lost 6 bases and J lost 4 bases. The CDR3 sequence is 15 residues long.

V is TRBV11-3 and J is TRBJ1-6; D is uncertain. Between the trimmed V and J ends, which lost 3 bases and 8 bases, there was a span of 11 bases. Germline-derived CDR1 and CDR2 are SGHNT and YENEEA. The CDR3 totals 14 residues. DNA for the CDR3: TGTGCCAGCAGCTTGGGTTCGGCGGATTCACCCCTCCACTTT. The encoded protein is CASSLGSADSPLHF.

This clone was detected only once. The rearrangement uses TRBV5-5 and TRBJ2-7, with 10 bases identical to TRBD2. Trimming at V came to 0 bases and at J to 0 bases, leaving 6 bases not matched to a gene. The CDR3 loop spans 17 amino acids. The germline gives CDR1 SGHKS, CDR2 YYEKEE (reference sequence). The CDR3 DNA reads as TGTGCCAGCAGCTTGGTGTTAGCGGGAGGAAGCTCCTACGAGCAGTACTTC. Protein: CASSLVLAGGSSYEQYF.

The chain links TRBV25-1 to TRBJ1-1, with D unclear. Germline CDR1 reads MGHDK; CDR2 reads SYGVNS. V lost 7 bases, J lost 7 bases, and 16 bases lay in between. This CDR3 is 13 amino acids long. CDR3 nucleotide sequence: TGTGCCAGCACTCAGTCGGGAAGTAGTGAAGCTTTCTTT. As protein: CASTQSGSSEAFF.

The J gene is TRBJ2-5, the V gene TRBV10-3; 10 bases are shared with TRBD1. Per germline, CDR1 ENHRY and CDR2 SYGVKD. The CDR3 contains 15 residues. V shed 6 bases and J 4 bases; nucleotides not matched to a gene: 8. The CDR3 protein is CAIRTGQGTGETQYF. CDR3 nucleotide sequence: TGTGCCATCAGGACGGGACAGGGGACAGGAGAGACCCAGTACTTC.

The rearrangement uses TRBV6-5 and TRBJ2-7; 8 nucleotides match TRBD2. The V and J ends lost 11 bases and 4 bases, in that order; junction bases with no gene match: 10. CDR3 length equals 13 residues. Germline loops: CDR1 MNHEY, CDR2 SVGAGI. The CDR3 protein is CAASPGGRYEQYF. The DNA of the CDR3 is TGTGCCGCATCTCCGGGGGGGCGGTACGAGCAGTACTTC.

The gene calls are TRBV5-4 and TRBJ1-3; D is ambiguous. The CDR3 sequence is 15 residues long. CDR1 is SGHNT and CDR2 is YYREEE in the germline V gene (reference sequence). V lost 1 base to trimming and J lost 2 bases, with 10 bases between them. The DNA of the CDR3 is TGTGCCAGCAGCTTGAGCGGCAGGACTGGAAACACCATATATTTT. Protein sequence: CASSLSGRTGNTIYF.

The gene calls are TRBV4-1 and TRBJ1-2; 7 positions match TRBD1. Unmatched junction bases numbered 7, after V lost 4 bases and J lost 2 bases. The CDR3 consists of 15 residues. Looked up from germline, CDR1 is MGHRA and CDR2 is YSYEKL. CDR3 region: CASSPRAGGNYGYTF. DNA for the CDR3: TGCGCCAGCAGCCCGCGGGCAGGGGGGAACTATGGCTACACCTTC.

This rearrangement joins TRBV5-6 to TRBJ1-1; TRBD1 agrees at 8 bases. This CDR3 comprises 16 residues. Germline V gene sequence: CDR1 SGHDT, CDR2 YYEEEE. Losses at the gene ends were 4 bases for V and 4 bases for J; bases not matched to a gene: 12. The CDR3 here is CASSLTTGVRGTEAFF. CDR3 DNA: TGTGCCAGCAGCCTGACGACAGGGGTGAGAGGCACTGAAGCTTTCTTT.

This clone was recorded once. The DNA of the CDR3 is TGTGCCAGCAGCTTGGGGGTTTCCGCGGCTGCTTGGCCCCAGTACTTC. Translation gives CASSLGVSAAAWPQYF. This chain links TRBV5-5 with TRBJ2-5; no reliable D call. The germline V gene encodes CDR1 SGHKS and CDR2 YYEKEE (reference sequence). V lost 0 bases, J lost 9 bases, and 21 bases lay in between. The CDR3 is 16 amino acids.

This chain uses TRBV6-1 with TRBJ1-2; D gene unclear. The germline gives CDR1 MNHNS, CDR2 SASEGT. Deletions cut 7 bases from V and 4 bases from J, with 16 bases between. The CDR3 has 14 amino acids. In nucleotides, the CDR3 is TGTGCCAGCACCCGGGGAGGCGGTACCTATGGCTACACCTTC. Translated, it gives CASTRGGGTYGYTF.

V is TRBV29-1 and J is TRBJ2-3; TRBD2 aligns across 11 bases. Germline CDR1 SQVTM, CDR2 ANQGSEA. The CDR3 sequence is 15 residues long. V dropped 6 bases and J dropped 4; count of bases not matched to a gene: 9. CDR3 region: CSVPRLAGGSDTQYF. The CDR3 region has the DNA TGCAGCGTCCCCAGGTTAGCGGGGGGGTCAGATACGCAGTATTTT.

The V and J genes are TRBV5-1 and TRBJ2-5, with D possibly matching TRBD2 (6 bases). There are 15 residues in the CDR3. Germline-derived CDR1 and CDR2 are SGHRS and YFSETQ. V was cut by 5 bases and J by 0 bases, with 14 bases left in between. The DNA of the CDR3 is TGCGCCAGCAGTGCCGGGAGCGGGTACCAAGAGACCCAGTACTTC. Amino acid sequence: CASSAGSGYQETQYF.

This clone was found a few times. This rearrangement joins TRBV5-1 to TRBJ2-3; possibly TRBD2 for D (6 bases). This CDR3 is 16 amino acids long. V lost 0 bases and J lost 6, with 17 bases in between. CDR1 SGHRS and CDR2 YFSETQ come from the germline V gene. As DNA, the CDR3 is TGCGCCAGCAGCTTGGGTGGGACTCACCAGGCGGATACGCAGTATTTT. Its translation is CASSLGGTHQADTQYF.

The V and J genes are TRBV2 and TRBJ2-3; a possible D gene is TRBD1 (5 bases). Germline V gene lookup returns CDR1 SNHLY and CDR2 FYNNEI. This CDR3 has 13 amino acids. V lost 7 bases and J 4 bases, leaving 12 bases between the germline ends. The CDR3 loop reads CASKAGKADTQYF. In DNA, the CDR3 is TGTGCCAGCAAGGCAGGGAAGGCAGATACGCAGTATTTT.

V and J are TRBV30 and TRBJ2-1; 8 positions match TRBD2. J was trimmed by 6 bases and V by 1 base; bases with no gene match: 8. CDR1 and CDR2 from the germline V gene are GTSNPN and SVGIG (reference sequence). CDR3 length: 15 amino acids. CDR3 residues: CAWSASGRSPNEQFF. The CDR3 nucleotides read TGTGCCTGGAGTGCGAGCGGGAGATCCCCCAATGAGCAGTTCTTC.

The chain employs TRBV5-1 and TRBJ2-5; D uncertain. V was trimmed by 1 base and J by 5 bases, leaving 9 bases between them. CDR3 length: 13 amino acids. The V gene's germline CDR1 is SGHRS and CDR2 YFSETQ. The CDR3 DNA sequence: TGCGCCAGCAGCTTGCCCAGGTTGGAGACCCAGTACTTC. Its translation: CASSLPRLETQYF.

The genes are TRBV7-2 and TRBJ2-1; 8 nucleotides match TRBD1. Germline CDR1 and CDR2: SGHTA and FQGNSA. The CDR3 consists of 15 residues. With V trimmed by 0 bases and J by 5 bases, 3 bases remained unmatched. The CDR3 coding sequence is TGTGCCAGCAGCTTAGCGGGACAGGCTCACAATGAGCAGTTCTTC. Protein product: CASSLAGQAHNEQFF.

The chain carries TRBV6-6 and TRBJ2-7; 9 positions match TRBD1. Trimming at V came to 6 bases and at J to 3 bases, leaving 3 bases not matched to a gene. Germline V gene data show CDR1 as MNHNY and CDR2 as SVGAGI (reference sequence). This CDR3 has 13 amino acids. The CDR3 loop reads CASSRDRDYEQYF. The CDR3 DNA sequence: TGTGCCAGCAGCCGGGACAGGGACTACGAGCAGTACTTC.

This chain joins TRBV11-2 and TRBJ2-1, with TRBD2 as a possible D gene (5 bases). CDR3 size: 13 residues. The germline CDR1 and CDR2 sequences are SGHAT and FQNNGV. Trimming shortened V by 1 base and J by 9 bases, and 10 bases separated the two germline ends. The CDR3 DNA reads TGTGCCAGCAGCTTAGTGGAGGCCGGTGAGCAGTTCTTC. It codes for CASSLVEAGEQFF.